Sequencing of this TCR beta chain was carried out in a study of blood T cell repertoires in COVID-19. Only one count was recorded for this clone. This table comes from immunoSEQ multiplex PCR, and its TCRdb copy is limited to in-frame clones, with some not included. The sample carries 280,000 or so clones, 85% recorded once. CDR1 is SGHRS and CDR2 is YFSETQ in the germline V gene. This CDR3 contains 15 residues. Between the trimmed V and J ends, which lost 4 bases and 2 bases, there was a span of 16 bases. Recruitment covered fewer than 25 US areas and drew participants whose ages spanned roughly 18 to 89 years.

The V gene is TRBV5-1, the J gene TRBJ2-7, with D perhaps matching TRBD1 (6 bases). Sequenced input: PBMCs or T cells enriched from blood (not recorded which). This TCR was recovered from a woman in her fifties or sixties who had recovered from COVID-19. The CDR3 bases are TGCGCCAGCAGCCACCCCGGGACATTCCCCTACGAGCAGTACTTC. It encodes CASSHPGTFPYEQYF.